These T cell receptor beta chains were read from a single sample in a study of shared clonotypes between healthy human individuals. Generated by immunoSEQ multiplex PCR, the TCRdb table keeps only in-frame clones and is missing some. Here the sample spans roughly 700,000 clones, less than 85% being singletons. Material: memory CD4+ T cells sorted from blood. The receptors come from a woman in her 30s in good health. CDR3s include the opening cysteine and the closing phenylalanine or tryptophan. The order of the fields is J gene, V gene, clone size, CDR3 protein. Rows may omit the clone size; those that give it use once, few, many or a size class.

TRBJ2-1,TRBV5-5,.,CASSLILAGVSDEQFF
TRBJ1-3,TRBV5-1,.,CASSAGTERNTIYF
TRBJ1-1,TRBV6-6,.,CASSYTGENTEAFF
TRBJ1-5,TRBV28,.,CASSFSRQGSKWSNQPQHF
TRBJ1-5,TRBV5-8,once,CASSQGAVGNQPQHF
TRBJ1-2,TRBV28,few,CASSFRTGSYGYTF
TRBJ1-5,TRBV28,.,CASSLRSSNQPQHF
TRBJ2-7,TRBV5-4,.,CASSSGTSGYEQYF
TRBJ2-2,TRBV6-6,few,CASIEGGNTGELFF
TRBJ1-2,TRBV5-6,.,CASSLRDTNYGYTF
TRBJ2-7,TRBV11-2,few,CASSLMGAGSYEQYF
TRBJ1-4,TRBV6-5,.,CASKKLQGHNEKLFF
TRBJ1-6,TRBV7-9,.,CASSLARGGGNNSPLHF
TRBJ1-2,TRBV27,.,CASKGQENYGYTF
TRBJ2-3,TRBV19,.,CASSLVPGQGRVTDTQYF
TRBJ2-7,TRBV5-1,few,CASSLRTSGSYEQYF
TRBJ1-1,TRBV18,.,CASSPLQGEAFF
TRBJ1-1,TRBV2,.,CASSPRTGPTAEAFF
TRBJ2-1,TRBV6-1,.,CASSPTSGTKTEQFF
TRBJ2-3,TRBV5-1,.,CASSWGQGANTDTQYF
TRBJ1-1,TRBV25-1,.,CASSQGVKAFF
TRBJ1-2,TRBV6-5,.,CASRRGANYGYTF
TRBJ2-2,TRBV5-4,.,CASSPTGRIGAGELFF
TRBJ1-5,TRBV28,.,CASSPPTGPNQPQHF
TRBJ2-5,TRBV19,.,CAIPGHGKETQYF
TRBJ1-1,TRBV28,.,CASTAHQGTEAFF
TRBJ2-7,TRBV5-1,.,CASSLSGGPYEQYF
TRBJ1-2,TRBV5-1,.,CASSLQEGANYGYTF
TRBJ2-5,TRBV7-2,.,CASSLRETETQYF
TRBJ2-1,TRBV30,.,CAWSGTGGYNEQFF
TRBJ2-5,TRBV19,.,CASSVPGPLGETQYF
TRBJ1-1,TRBV2,few,CASSFLGENTEAFF
TRBJ1-1,TRBV11-2,.,CASSLGPGLNTEAFF
TRBJ1-5,TRBV7-2,.,CASSPPGSNQPQHF
TRBJ1-1,TRBV4-2,.,CASRGQSNTEAFF
TRBJ1-2,TRBV7-2,.,CASTRGTESYYTF
TRBJ1-3,TRBV5-1,.,CASSSWTGDNGNTIYF
TRBJ2-7,TRBV5-8,once,CASPPNPPYEQYF
TRBJ2-7,TRBV6-1,.,CAGSERSVAEWIREQYF
TRBJ2-7,TRBV4-2,few,CASSQVGAGADEQYF
TRBJ2-1,TRBV5-1,.,CASSRDFRGGYNEQFF